One T cell receptor beta chain is described in this entry. This record belongs to a study of T cells in tuberculosis. Germline CDR1 and CDR2: SGHTA and FQGNSA. The CDR3 extends over 14 amino acids. Deletions cut 5 bases from V and 1 base from J, with 11 bases between. Sequencing was performed with immunoSEQ multiplex PCR; in TCRdb, only in-frame clones are kept and a portion is missing. The profile shows more than 40,000 clones, around 94% of them singletons. The TCR comes from a donor between 10 and 35 years old with latent tuberculosis or without tuberculosis infection. Some clones in this sample may be carry-over from other donors' samples. The specimen sequenced was PBMCs. V is TRBV7-2 and J is TRBJ1-1; D may be TRBD1 (6 bases). CDR3 DNA: TGTGCCAGCAGCCCCGTACAGGGGAACACTGAAGCTTTCTTT. It encodes CASSPVQGNTEAFF.